The 10 T cell receptor beta chains listed next were all sequenced from one sample in a study of response to subunit inactivated influenza vaccine. From the RT-PCR reads, TCRdb called clonotypes with MiXCR, one entry per CDR3 protein. The top ten clones hold 3% to 3.5% of a sample with some 520,000 distinct CDR3 sequences, approximately 15% of them seen once. The sequenced sample was CD4+ T cells sorted from PBMCs, obtained less than 25 months after vaccination. These receptors all stem from a man aged 50 to 69 who received an inactivated influenza vaccine.

The DNA for the CDR3 is TGTGCCAGCAGCCGTGATCCCCTAAGTCGAGAGACCCAGTACTTC. As protein: CASSRDPLSRETQYF. V gene TRBV16 combines with J gene TRBJ2-5; no definite D call. There are 15 residues in the CDR3. Trimming shortened V by 4 bases and J by 4 bases, and 16 bases separated the two germline ends. The germline CDR1 and CDR2 sequences are KGHSY and FQNENV.

The gene calls are TRBV10-1 and TRBJ2-3; D not resolved. Trimming pared 0 bases from V and 2 bases from J, leaving 15 bases between. Germline loops: CDR1 WNHNN, CDR2 SYGVQD (reference sequence). The CDR3 runs 17 residues. In DNA form, the CDR3 reads TGCGCCAGCAGTGAGTCCGTACTCGGCAGGTCCACAGATACGCAGTATTTT. It is translated as CASSESVLGRSTDTQYF.

The chain uses TRBV7-2 and TRBJ2-7; D not resolved. The V gene's germline CDR1 is SGHTA and CDR2 FQGNSA. The CDR3 runs to 13 residues. V dropped 1 base and J dropped 1 base, with 5 bases sitting between them. The CDR3 here is CASSLVQSYEQYF. The CDR3 DNA reads as TGTGCCAGCAGCTTAGTCCAGTCCTACGAGCAGTACTTC.

This clonotype has a count of ten or more. V usage is TRBV20-1 and J usage is TRBJ2-7; tentative D call: TRBD2 (6 bases). Germline V gene lookup returns CDR1 DFQATT and CDR2 SNEGSKA (reference sequence). V gave up 5 bases and J gave up 0 bases, with 14 bases separating them. The CDR3 sequence is 14 residues long. Here the CDR3 reads CSAGRAGASYEQYF. The CDR3 nucleotides are TGCAGTGCTGGACGAGCGGGCGCCTCCTACGAGCAGTACTTC.

V and J are TRBV7-2 and TRBJ2-3; tentative D call: TRBD2 (5 bases). CDR1 is SGHTA and CDR2 is FQGNSA in the germline V gene. Between the trimmed V and J ends, which lost 6 bases and 1 base, there was a span of 14 bases. This CDR3 region has 15 residues. DNA for the CDR3: TGTGCCAGCAGAAGGACCGGGGAGCGCACAGATACGCAGTATTTT. It translates to CASRRTGERTDTQYF.

This clonotype was observed a handful of times. The rearrangement links TRBV29-1 to TRBJ2-1; the D is unclear. The germline V and J ends were trimmed by 5 bases and 10 bases, with 12 bases remaining between them. Germline CDR1 SQVTM, CDR2 ANQGSEA. The CDR3 covers 11 residues. The CDR3 DNA sequence: TGCAGCGTTTCTGACCCGGCGGAGCAGTTCTTC. It translates to CSVSDPAEQFF.

This clonotype was observed many times. V usage is TRBV20-1 and J usage is TRBJ2-3; 8 bases match TRBD1. The CDR3 runs to 16 residues. Germline assignment: CDR1 DFQATT and CDR2 SNEGSKA (reference sequence). After removal of 2 bases from V and 2 bases from J, the junction contained 9 bases not matched to a gene. CDR3 sequence (DNA): TGCAGTGCTAGAAGTCCACAGGGGGTGATCACAGATACGCAGTATTTT. It yields the protein CSARSPQGVITDTQYF.

The rearrangement uses TRBV9 and TRBJ2-2; D unclear. Trimming removed 2 bases at V and 0 bases at J, with 8 bases between. The V gene's germline CDR1 is SGDLS and CDR2 YYNGEE. The CDR3 spans 15 residues. CDR3 loop: CASSVRGTNTGELFF. The DNA of the CDR3 is TGTGCCAGCAGCGTTCGCGGAACGAACACCGGGGAGCTGTTTTTT.

The V and J genes are TRBV20-1 and TRBJ1-2, with unresolved D. The CDR3 consists of 12 residues. V was cut by 6 bases and J by 8 bases, with 16 bases left in between. Germline assignment: CDR1 DFQATT and CDR2 SNEGSKA (reference sequence). The CDR3 sequence: CSADVTGNGYTF. DNA of the CDR3: TGCAGTGCCGACGTGACGGGGAACGGCTACACCTTC.

This clonotype has a count of ten or more. V gene TRBV29-1 combines with J gene TRBJ1-1; 7 bases are a match to TRBD1. The ends lost 5 bases at V and 2 bases at J; junction bases unmatched: 5. This CDR3 contains 13 residues. The germline V gene has CDR1 SQVTM and CDR2 ANQGSEA. CDR3 DNA sequence: TGCAGCGTTCGGGACAGACAAAACACTGAAGCTTTCTTT. It yields the protein CSVRDRQNTEAFF. Drawing the rest from reference TRBV29-1 and TRBJ1-1, the complete variable domain is SAVISQKPSRDICQRGTSLTIQCQVDSQVTMMFWYRQQPGQSLTLIATANQGSEATYESGFVIDKFPISRPNLTFSTLTVSNMSPEDSSIYLCSVRDRQNTEAFFGQGTRLTVV.